The rows below give T cell receptor beta chains drawn from one sample of a study of shared clonotypes between healthy human individuals. Clones were sequenced by immunoSEQ multiplex PCR, and TCRdb holds only the in-frame ones, with some missing. The table has about 300,000 clones, under 80% seen once. Sequencing was carried out using memory CD4+ T cells sorted from blood. The receptor set was obtained from a man aged 25 to 40 in good health. CDR3s include the opening cysteine and the closing phenylalanine or tryptophan. Fields, in order: J gene, V gene, CDR3 protein.

TRBJ1-3 TRBV6-1 CASSVQFGSGNTIYF
TRBJ1-2 TRBV7-2 CASSSFTGDYGYTF
TRBJ1-3 TRBV28 CASSFERAYSGNTIYF
TRBJ2-3 TRBV5-1 CASSLGPSGSSDTQYF
TRBJ2-7 TRBV2 CASTSGRGYEQYF
TRBJ1-1 TRBV15 CATSRQGQGTEAFF
TRBJ1-5 TRBV6-6 CASSSQGGGQPQHF
TRBJ1-2 TRBV25-1 CASSTTAGTGEGYTF
TRBJ2-3 TRBV6-1 CASSDLGRGSTDTQYF
TRBJ2-2 TRBV29-1 CSVEGGRRAGELFF
TRBJ1-2 TRBV6-5 CASSPTRGECTF
TRBJ2-7 TRBV27 CASSFNPTRGDEQYF
TRBJ2-3 TRBV2 CASSGPDRKGTQYF
TRBJ2-3 TRBV27 CASRDLTDTQYF
TRBJ2-3 TRBV19 CASRASGSNTDTQYF
TRBJ2-7 TRBV28 CASSLGLADGWYEQYF
TRBJ2-7 TRBV5-1 CASSPLGGRAYEQYF
TRBJ2-3 TRBV11-2 CASGRRGDTQYF
TRBJ1-5 TRBV7-8 CASSLVAASYSNQPQHF
TRBJ2-7 TRBV2 CASSERRGTGAGLAGVWEQYF
TRBJ2-1 TRBV6-6 CASSYRGLAGASEQFF
TRBJ2-1 TRBV9 CASSAPGTTVGYNEQFF
TRBJ1-2 TRBV28 CASNLSGRGSYGYTF
TRBJ2-1 TRBV4-1 CASSQDFTSSYNEQFF
TRBJ2-2 TRBV19 CASSIGRLAANTGELFF
TRBJ2-7 TRBV14 CASSPRTYEQYF
TRBJ2-3 TRBV5-1 CASSPNTGAGIDTQYF
TRBJ2-3 TRBV2 CANSDRSEVRLYF
TRBJ2-7 TRBV7-2 CASSLVPAYEQYF
TRBJ1-5 TRBV10-3 CAISGTNQPQHF
TRBJ2-7 TRBV2 CASSVGVSTEQYF
TRBJ2-7 TRBV5-1 CASSFGSATGPYEQYF
TRBJ2-1 TRBV6-4 CASSSSSYNEQFF
TRBJ2-7 TRBV5-1 CASSPPEAYEQYF
TRBJ2-7 TRBV6-1 CASNQWDEQYF
TRBJ2-3 TRBV7-2 CASSLGSGGVGTDTQYF
TRBJ2-5 TRBV2 CASTREAVETQYF
TRBJ2-3 TRBV18 CASSPGTSGRAPDTQYF
TRBJ2-7 TRBV5-1 CASSLLGQGGSEQYF
TRBJ1-1 TRBV14 CASSQLLNTEAFF
TRBJ2-7 TRBV11-2 CASRGLKGRSYEQYF
TRBJ1-2 TRBV28 CASSSTGRGYGYTF